Below are 2 T cell receptor beta chains sequenced from a single sample in a study of blood T cell repertoires in COVID-19. Produced via immunoSEQ multiplex PCR; TCRdb's table is partial and in-frame only. Found here are about 76,000 clones, 60% to 80% of them singletons; the top ten hold 9.5% to 15%. Sequenced material: peripheral blood. The receptors were sampled from a human donor in a cohort sampled during active COVID-19.

The count of this clone is one. V gene TRBV2 combines with J gene TRBJ2-7; D not certain. The CDR3 loop spans 14 amino acids. Germline V gene lookup returns CDR1 SNHLY and CDR2 FYNNEI. The V end lost 1 base, the J end lost 0 bases, and 7 bases lay between the germline ends. The CDR3 sequence: CASSEGHSSYEQYF. The CDR3, as DNA: TGTGCCAGCAGTGAAGGGCACAGCTCCTACGAGCAGTACTTC.

This sequence joins TRBV7-8 and TRBJ1-2; TRBD1 is a possible D gene (5 bases). Germline V lookup: CDR1 SGHVS, CDR2 FQNEAQ. This CDR3 comprises 14 residues. V dropped 3 bases and J dropped 1 base, with 9 bases sitting between them. For the CDR3, the DNA is TGTGCCAGCAGCTTGAAGGGGATTAACTATGGCTACACCTTC. Translation gives CASSLKGINYGYTF.